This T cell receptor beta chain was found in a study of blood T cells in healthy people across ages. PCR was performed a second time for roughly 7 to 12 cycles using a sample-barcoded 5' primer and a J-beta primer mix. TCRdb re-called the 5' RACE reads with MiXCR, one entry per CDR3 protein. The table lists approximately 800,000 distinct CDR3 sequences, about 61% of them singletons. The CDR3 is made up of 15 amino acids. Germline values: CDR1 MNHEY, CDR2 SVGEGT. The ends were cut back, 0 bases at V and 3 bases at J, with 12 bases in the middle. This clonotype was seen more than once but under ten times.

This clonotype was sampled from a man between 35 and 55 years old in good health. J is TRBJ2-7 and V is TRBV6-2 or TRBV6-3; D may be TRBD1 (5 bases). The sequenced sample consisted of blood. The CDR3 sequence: CASSYSDSPLYEQYF. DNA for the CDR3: TGTGCCAGCAGTTACTCCGACAGTCCTCTCTACGAGCAGTACTTC.